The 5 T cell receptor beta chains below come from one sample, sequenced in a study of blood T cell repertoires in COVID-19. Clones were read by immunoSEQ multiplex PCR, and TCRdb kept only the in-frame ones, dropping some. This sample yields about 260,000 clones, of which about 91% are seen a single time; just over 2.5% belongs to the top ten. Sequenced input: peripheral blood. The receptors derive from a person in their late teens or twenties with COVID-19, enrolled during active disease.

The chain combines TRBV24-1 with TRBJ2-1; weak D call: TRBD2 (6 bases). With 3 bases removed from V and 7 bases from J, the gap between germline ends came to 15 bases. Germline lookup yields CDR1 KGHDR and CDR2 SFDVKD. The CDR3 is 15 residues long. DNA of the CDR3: TGTGCCACCAGTGATGGGCCCGGGAGAGAGAATGAGCAGTTCTTC. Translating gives CATSDGPGRENEQFF.

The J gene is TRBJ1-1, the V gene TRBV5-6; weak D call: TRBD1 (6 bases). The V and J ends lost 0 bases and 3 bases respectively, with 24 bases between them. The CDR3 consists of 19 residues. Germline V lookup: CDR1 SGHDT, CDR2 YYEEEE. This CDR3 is CASSLETWRRGLGYTEAFF. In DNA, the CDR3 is TGTGCCAGCAGCTTGGAGACGTGGCGCAGGGGCCTGGGGTACACTGAAGCTTTCTTT.

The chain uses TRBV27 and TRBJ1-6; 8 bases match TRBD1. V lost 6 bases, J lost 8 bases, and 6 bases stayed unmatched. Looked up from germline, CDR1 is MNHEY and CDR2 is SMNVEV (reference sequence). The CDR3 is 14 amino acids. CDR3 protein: CASSITGGDSPLHF. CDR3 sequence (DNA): TGTGCCAGCAGCATCACAGGGGGTGATTCACCCCTCCACTTT.

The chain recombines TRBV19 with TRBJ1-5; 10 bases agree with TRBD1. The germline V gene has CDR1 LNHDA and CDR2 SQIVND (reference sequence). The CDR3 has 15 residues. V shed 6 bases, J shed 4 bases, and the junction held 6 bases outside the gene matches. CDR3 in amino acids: CASRGPGQGNQPQHF. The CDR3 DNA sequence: TGTGCCAGTAGGGGACCGGGACAGGGGAATCAGCCCCAGCATTTT. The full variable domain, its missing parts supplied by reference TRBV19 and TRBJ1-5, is DGGITQSPKYLFRKEGQNVTLSCEQNLNHDAMYWYRQDPGQGLRLIYYSQIVNDFQKGDIAEGYSVSREKKESFPLTVTSAQKNPTAFYLCASRGPGQGNQPQHFGDGTRLSIL.

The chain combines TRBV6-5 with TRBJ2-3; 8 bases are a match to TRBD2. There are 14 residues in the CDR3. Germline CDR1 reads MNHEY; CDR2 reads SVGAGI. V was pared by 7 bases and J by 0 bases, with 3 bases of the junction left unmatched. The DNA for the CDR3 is TGTGCCAGCACCGGACTAGCTAGCACAGATACGCAGTATTTT. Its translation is CASTGLASTDTQYF.